Below are 5 T cell receptor beta chains sequenced from a single sample in a study of cytomegalovirus exposure and HLA in healthy donors. The PCR made use of 60 Vbeta and 13 Jbeta primers. The method was immunoSEQ multiplex PCR; TCRdb's version includes in-frame clones alone and lacks a portion of them. The sample shows over 150,000 clones, about 80% of them seen only once. The sample consisted of PBMCs. Source of these receptors: a boy aged 10-17 years in good health and CMV-seronegative.

This chain links TRBV6-6 with TRBJ2-7; no clear D gene. From germline, CDR1 is MNHNY and CDR2 SVGAGI (reference sequence). The CDR3 loop spans 15 amino acids. The V gene lost 3 bases and the J gene lost 2 bases, with 14 bases spanning the gap. This CDR3 reads CASSYLQEGTYEQYF. The CDR3 nucleotides are TGTGCCAGCAGTTATCTTCAGGAAGGAACCTACGAGCAGTACTTC.

This sequence joins TRBV7-6 and TRBJ1-4, with 8 bases aligning to TRBD1. V shed 5 bases and J 7 bases; nucleotides not matched to a gene: 6. CDR1 and CDR2 from the germline V gene are SGHVS and FNYEAQ. This CDR3 is built from 14 residues. The DNA of the CDR3 is TGTGCCAGCAGCACAACAGGGGGGCGTGAAAAACTGTTTTTT. Amino acid sequence: CASSTTGGREKLFF.

This chain uses TRBV19 with TRBJ2-7; 7 nucleotides line up with TRBD2. Germline CDR1 LNHDA, CDR2 SQIVND (reference sequence). The CDR3 has 15 amino acids. J was trimmed by 3 bases and V by 0 bases; bases with no gene match: 5. The CDR3 DNA follows: TGTGCCAGTAGTATAGATAGTCGGACTAGCTACGAGCAGTACTTC. Residues: CASSIDSRTSYEQYF.

The chain combines TRBV13 with TRBJ1-6, with 7 bases matching TRBD1. V lost 5 bases, J lost 8 bases, and 12 bases stayed unmatched. Germline CDR1 is PRHDT and CDR2 is FYEKMQ (reference sequence). The CDR3 is 16 residues long. CDR3 residues: CASSPTKTGKDSPLHF. The CDR3 bases are TGTGCCAGCAGCCCGACGAAGACAGGGAAGGATTCACCCCTCCACTTT.

Concerning this clone itself: The sample holds other DNA sequences that translate to the same CDR3. The V and J genes are TRBV7-2 and TRBJ1-5; 7 bases align to TRBD1. Germline values: CDR1 SGHTA, CDR2 FQGNSA. The length of the CDR3 is 15 residues. V shed 5 bases and J 4 bases; nucleotides not matched to a gene: 8. CDR3 DNA sequence: TGTGCCAGCAGCGCCCGACAGGGTGGAAATCAGCCCCAGCATTTT. Protein sequence: CASSARQGGNQPQHF.